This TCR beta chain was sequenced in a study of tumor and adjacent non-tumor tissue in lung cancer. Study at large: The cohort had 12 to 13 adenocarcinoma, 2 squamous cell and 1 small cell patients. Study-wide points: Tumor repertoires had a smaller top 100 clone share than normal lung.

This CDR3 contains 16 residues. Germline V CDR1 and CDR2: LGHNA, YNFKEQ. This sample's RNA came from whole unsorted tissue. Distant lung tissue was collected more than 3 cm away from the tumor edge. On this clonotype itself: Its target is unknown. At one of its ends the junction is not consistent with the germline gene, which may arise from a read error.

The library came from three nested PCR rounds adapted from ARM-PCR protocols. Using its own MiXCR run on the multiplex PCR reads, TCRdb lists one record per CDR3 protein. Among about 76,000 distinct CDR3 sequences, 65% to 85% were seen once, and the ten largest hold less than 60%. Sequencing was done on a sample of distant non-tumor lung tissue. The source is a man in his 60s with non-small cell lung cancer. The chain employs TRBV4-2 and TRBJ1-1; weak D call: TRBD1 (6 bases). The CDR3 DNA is TGTGTCAGCAGTCAAGTCGGACAGCTTGAGAACAATGAAGCTTTCTTT. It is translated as CVSSQVGQLENNEAFF.